This T cell receptor (beta chain) was recorded in a study of spatial heterogeneity in lung cancer. Study-wide points: Counts of ubiquitous and regional expanded TCRs tracked ubiquitous and regional nonsynonymous mutations, respectively. Tumor mutation counts were tracked by expanded intratumoral alpha and beta TCR counts.

One entry per CDR3 protein, called by TCRdb with MiXCR from the 5' RACE reads. The table shows 17,000 or so distinct CDR3 sequences, with around 6.2% occurring only once. Specified time point: sample taken at primary tumor resection. The donors comprised about 65 untreated early-stage non-small cell lung cancer patients. Frozen PBMC, nontumor lung or tumor provided whole RNA, which was sequenced unsorted. V lost 1 base and J lost 5; bases outside the gene matches: 9. This CDR3 region has 16 residues. Germline CDR1 reads MDHEN; CDR2 reads SYDVKM. There are many counts of this clonotype. The antigen remains undetermined. This beta chain was picked up by a library intended for alpha chains and is off target, so its count carries little meaning.

The chain employs TRBV28 and TRBJ2-7; 9 bases map to TRBD1. The receptor's source is a male donor with early-stage non-small cell lung cancer. The specimen was lung tumor tissue, collected at surgery. In nucleotides, the CDR3 is TGTGCCAGCAGTTTATTTGGGACAGGGTTCCGCCACGAGCAGTACTTC. Its protein is CASSLFGTGFRHEQYF.